The T cell receptor beta chain described here comes from a study of shared clonotypes between healthy human individuals. Looking at the study overall: Every donor yielded three CD4 naive, three CD4 memory, two CD8 naive and one CD8 memory plate.

TCRdb's table, derived via immunoSEQ multiplex PCR, lists solely in-frame clones and lacks some. The sample records about 1.4 million clones, around 97% being singletons. The donors, healthy adults who were HIV-negative, had experienced no recent acute infections or vaccinations. Within Nashville, Tennessee resided all donors, each a Caucasian adult. In the CD4+ fraction, cells were divided into CD45RA+ naive and CD45RA-negative memory subsets. The germline CDR1 and CDR2 sequences are SGHDT and YYEEEE. The CDR3 is 16 residues long. V was pared by 3 bases and J by 4 bases, with 19 bases between. Material: naive CD4+ T cells sorted from blood. The sample's subset: CD45RA+ positively selected. This chain uses TRBV5-6 with TRBJ1-2; D perhaps matches TRBD1 (5 bases). The receptor comes from a man aged 25-40 years in good health. The CDR3 DNA reads as TGTGCCAGCAGCTGGCCCGGGGGACCGGGGAGCTATGGCTACACCTTC. Translated: CASSWPGGPGSYGYTF.